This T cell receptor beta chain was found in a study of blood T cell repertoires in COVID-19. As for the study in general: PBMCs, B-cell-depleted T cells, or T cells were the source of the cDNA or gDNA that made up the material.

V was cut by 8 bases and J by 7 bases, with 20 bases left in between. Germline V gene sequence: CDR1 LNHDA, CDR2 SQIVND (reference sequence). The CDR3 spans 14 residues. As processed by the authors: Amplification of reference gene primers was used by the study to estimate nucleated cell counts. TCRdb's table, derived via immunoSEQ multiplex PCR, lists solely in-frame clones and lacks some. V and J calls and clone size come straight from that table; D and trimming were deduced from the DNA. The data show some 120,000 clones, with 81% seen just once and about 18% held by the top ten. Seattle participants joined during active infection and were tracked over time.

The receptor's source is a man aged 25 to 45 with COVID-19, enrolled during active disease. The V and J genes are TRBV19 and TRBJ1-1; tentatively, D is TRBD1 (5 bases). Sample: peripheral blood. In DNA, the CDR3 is TGTGCCAGTGGTCGTGGAGGGGATTCCCTTGAAGCTTTCTTT. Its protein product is CASGRGGDSLEAFF. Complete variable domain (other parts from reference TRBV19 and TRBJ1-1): DGGITQSPKYLFRKEGQNVTLSCEQNLNHDAMYWYRQDPGQGLRLIYYSQIVNDFQKGDIAEGYSVSREKKESFPLTVTSAQKNPTAFYLCASGRGGDSLEAFFGQGTRLTVV.